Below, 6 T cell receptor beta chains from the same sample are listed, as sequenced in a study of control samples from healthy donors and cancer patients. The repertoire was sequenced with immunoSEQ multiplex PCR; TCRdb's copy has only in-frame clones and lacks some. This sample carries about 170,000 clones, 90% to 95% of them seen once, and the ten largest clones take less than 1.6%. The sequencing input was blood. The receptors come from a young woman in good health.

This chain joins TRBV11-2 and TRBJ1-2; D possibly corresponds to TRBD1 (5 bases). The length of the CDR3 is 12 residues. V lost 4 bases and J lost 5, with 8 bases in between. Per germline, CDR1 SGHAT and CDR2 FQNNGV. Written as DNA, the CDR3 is TGTGCCAGCAGCTACGGGGGATATGGCTACACCTTC. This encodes CASSYGGYGYTF.

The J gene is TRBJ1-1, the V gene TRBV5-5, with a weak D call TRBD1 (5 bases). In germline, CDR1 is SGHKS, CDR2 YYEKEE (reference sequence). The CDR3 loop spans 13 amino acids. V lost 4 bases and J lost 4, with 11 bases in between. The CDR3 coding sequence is TGTGCCAGCAGCAGTTACAGGTTCACTGAAGCTTTCTTT. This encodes CASSSYRFTEAFF. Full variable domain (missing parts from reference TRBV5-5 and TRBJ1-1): DAGVTQSPTHLIKTRGQQVTLRCSPISGHKSVSWYQQVLGQGPQFIFQYYEKEERGRGNFPDRFSARQFPNYSSELNVNALLLGDSALYLCASSSYRFTEAFFGQGTRLTVV.

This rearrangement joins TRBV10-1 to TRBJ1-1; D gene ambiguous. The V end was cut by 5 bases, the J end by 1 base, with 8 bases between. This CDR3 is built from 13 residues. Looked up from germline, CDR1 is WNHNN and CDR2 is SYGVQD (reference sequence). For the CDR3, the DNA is TGCGCCAGCAGTCCAGGAAGGAACACTGAAGCTTTCTTT. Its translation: CASSPGRNTEAFF.

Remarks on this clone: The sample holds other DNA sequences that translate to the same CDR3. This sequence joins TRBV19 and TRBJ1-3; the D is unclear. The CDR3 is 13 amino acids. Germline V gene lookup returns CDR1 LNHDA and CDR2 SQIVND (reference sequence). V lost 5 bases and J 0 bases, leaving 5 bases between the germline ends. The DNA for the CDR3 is TGTGCCAGTAGTCGGGGCTCTGGAAACACCATATATTTT. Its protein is CASSRGSGNTIYF.

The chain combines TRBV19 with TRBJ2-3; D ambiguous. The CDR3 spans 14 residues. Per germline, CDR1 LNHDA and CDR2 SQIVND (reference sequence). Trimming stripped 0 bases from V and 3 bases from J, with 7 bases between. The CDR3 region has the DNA TGTGCCAGTAGTATAGAGGGTAGGACAGATACGCAGTATTTT. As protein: CASSIEGRTDTQYF.

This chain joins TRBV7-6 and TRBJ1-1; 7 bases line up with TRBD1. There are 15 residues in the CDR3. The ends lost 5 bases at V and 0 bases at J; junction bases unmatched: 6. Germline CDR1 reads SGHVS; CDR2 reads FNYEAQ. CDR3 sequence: CASSQNRGLNTEAFF. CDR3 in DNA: TGTGCCAGCAGCCAGAACAGGGGCTTGAACACTGAAGCTTTCTTT. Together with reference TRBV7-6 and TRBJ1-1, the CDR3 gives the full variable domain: GAGVSQSPRYKVTKRGQDVALRCDPISGHVSLYWYRQALGQGPEFLTYFNYEAQQDKSGLPNDRFSAERPEGSISTLTIQRTEQRDSAMYRCASSQNRGLNTEAFFGQGTRLTVV.